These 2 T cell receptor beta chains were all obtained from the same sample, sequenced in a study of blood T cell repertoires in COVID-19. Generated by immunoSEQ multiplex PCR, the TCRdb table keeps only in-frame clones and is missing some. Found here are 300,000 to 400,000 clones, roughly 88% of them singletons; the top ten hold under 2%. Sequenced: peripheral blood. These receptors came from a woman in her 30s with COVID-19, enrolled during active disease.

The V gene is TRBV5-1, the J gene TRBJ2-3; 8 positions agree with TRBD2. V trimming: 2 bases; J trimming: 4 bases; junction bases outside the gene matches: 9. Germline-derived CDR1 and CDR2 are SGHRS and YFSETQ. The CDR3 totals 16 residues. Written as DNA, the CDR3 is TGCGCCAGCAGCTTTGATCGGGGGGGAATTGCAGATACGCAGTATTTT. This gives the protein CASSFDRGGIADTQYF.

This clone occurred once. CDR3 DNA: TGTGCCAGCAGCTGGACAGGGGGCGGTGGGTCACCCCTCCACTTT. Protein product: CASSWTGGGGSPLHF. The V gene is TRBV3-1 (or the pseudogene TRBV3-2), the J gene TRBJ1-6; 11 bases map to TRBD1. The CDR3 is 15 residues long. V lost 5 bases, J lost 10 bases, and 7 bases stayed unmatched. CDR1 is LGHDT and CDR2 is YNNKEL in the germline V gene (reference sequence).